This T cell receptor (beta chain) was sequenced during a study of cytomegalovirus exposure and HLA in healthy donors. Whole-study findings and limits: The authors confirmed in vitro that a few CMV-associated chains were specific for CMV antigens.

Details on this clone: Its matching antigen is unknown.

Trimming took 4 bases from V and 5 from J; bases not matched to a gene: 7. This CDR3 has 14 amino acids. Germline V gene data show CDR1 as MNHEY and CDR2 as SVGAGI. The PCR made use of 60 Vbeta and 13 Jbeta primers. TCRdb's copy holds only in-frame clones and misses some; the assay was immunoSEQ multiplex PCR. The table records about 190,000 clones, roughly 77% of them present only once. The sequenced sample was PBMCs. This sequence was found in a woman between 25 and 40 years old in good health and CMV-seropositive. The chain combines TRBV6-5 with TRBJ1-1; 7 positions agree with TRBD1. This chain's CDR3 is CASSFKGGRTEAFF. CDR3 coding DNA: TGTGCCAGCAGTTTTAAAGGGGGCAGGACTGAAGCTTTCTTT.